A single sample is the source of the 8 T cell receptor beta chains below, sequenced in a study of blood T cells in healthy people across ages. Primers used in a second PCR of about 7 to 12 cycles were a sample-barcoded 5' primer and a J-beta primer mix. Using its own MiXCR run on the 5' RACE reads, TCRdb lists one record per CDR3 protein. The profile shows approximately 580,000 distinct CDR3 sequences, 24% of them singletons. The same sample was also used in a study of T cells of mothers and their children.

Sequencing was done on a sample of blood. These receptors originate from a boy between 5 and 17 years old in good health.

This clonotype was picked up a small number of times. The V and J genes are TRBV5-1 and TRBJ1-1; D call uncertain. Germline-derived CDR1 and CDR2 are SGHRS and YFSETQ. The V and J ends lost 4 bases and 0 bases respectively, with 13 bases between them. This CDR3 region has 15 residues. CDR3 sequence: CASSVNGAMNTEAFF. The CDR3 coding sequence is TGCGCCAGCAGCGTCAATGGAGCCATGAACACTGAAGCTTTCTTT.

This chain links TRBV10-3 with TRBJ2-7; 9 positions match TRBD1. V was clipped by 3 bases and J by 0 bases; unmatched bases: 12. This CDR3 contains 18 residues. The germline gives CDR1 ENHRY, CDR2 SYGVKD. The CDR3 sequence is CAISDQVGGQGSSYEQYF. The CDR3 DNA reads as TGTGCCATCAGTGACCAGGTGGGAGGACAGGGGAGCTCCTACGAGCAGTACTTC.

The rearrangement joins TRBV4-3 to TRBJ1-5; 7 bases align to TRBD1. The CDR3 totals 17 residues. V shed 0 bases, J shed 6 bases, and the junction held 11 bases outside the gene matches. CDR1 is LGHNA, CDR2 YSLEER, per germline. In DNA, the CDR3 is TGCGCCAGCAGCCAAGACGTGACAGGGCTGATTGGTCAGCCCCAGCATTTT. This sequence encodes CASSQDVTGLIGQPQHF.

The chain links TRBV6-5 to TRBJ1-1, with D hard to call. Germline CDR1 and CDR2: MNHEY and SVGAGI. V was trimmed by 0 bases and J by 9 bases, leaving 11 bases between them. This CDR3 is 13 amino acids long. The DNA of the CDR3 is TGTGCCAGCAGTTACTCGACGGTAGATAAAGCTTTCTTT. Protein: CASSYSTVDKAFF.

The chain joins TRBV6-5 to TRBJ2-5; maybe TRBD2 (5 bases). The CDR3 totals 17 residues. The germline V gene has CDR1 MNHEY and CDR2 SVGAGI. V lost 4 bases to trimming and J lost 2 bases, with 20 bases between them. CDR3 in DNA: TGTGCCAGCAGTTCCGGTTATAGGGAGTCGAGGCAAGAGACCCAGTACTTC. Translated, it gives CASSSGYRESRQETQYF.

This clonotype has more than one count but fewer than ten. V is TRBV20-1 and J is TRBJ1-5; perhaps TRBD1 as D (6 bases). Germline CDR1 DFQATT, CDR2 SNEGSKA (reference sequence). V lost 3 bases, J lost 6 bases, and 12 bases lay in between. The CDR3 loop spans 13 amino acids. The CDR3 protein is CSARGGASQPQHF. The CDR3 coding sequence is TGCAGTGCTAGGGGGGGGGCAAGTCAGCCCCAGCATTTT.

There are a few counts of this clonotype. At one boundary the junction diverges from the germline segment, which might be a read error. This chain uses TRBV4-3 with TRBJ2-5; maybe TRBD2 (6 bases). CDR3 length: 14 amino acids. Germline loops: CDR1 LGHNA, CDR2 YSLEER. The CDR3 DNA follows: TGCGCCAGCAGCCTAACCGGGACTCCCCTCTTTCTGTTCTTC. This encodes CASSLTGTPLFLFF.

This clonotype was counted many times. V usage is TRBV7-2 and J usage is TRBJ1-2, with unresolved D. Germline V CDR1 and CDR2: SGHTA, FQGNSA. CDR3 length: 13 residues. The germline V and J ends were trimmed by 4 bases and 2 bases, with 8 bases remaining between them. CDR3 in amino acids: CASSYDGNYGYTF. Written as DNA, the CDR3 is TGTGCCAGCAGCTATGACGGGAACTATGGCTACACCTTC.